These 11 T cell receptor beta chains came from one sample sequenced in a study of beta chain features in type 1 diabetes. Findings and limits, study-wide: TCRB CDR3s from Type 1 diabetes patients were moderately but significantly shorter in all four CD4+ subsets.

cDNA synthesis used the whole RNA isolate, giving expressed TCRB sequences. The method was immunoSEQ multiplex PCR; TCRdb's version includes in-frame clones alone and lacks a portion of them. This table holds 600,000 to 700,000 clones, 9.5% to 15% found once. For these TCRs, the target antigens are not known. Sequences were obtained from naive CD4+ T cells from blood. Receptor source: a man under 40 with type 1 diabetes.

This clone was counted a few times. This rearrangement joins TRBV5-1 to TRBJ1-2, with D unclear. Trimming pared 1 base from V and 0 bases from J, leaving 10 bases between. Germline CDR1 SGHRS, CDR2 YFSETQ. The CDR3 totals 15 residues. The CDR3 nucleotides are TGCGCCAGCAGCTTGCGAGGGCTCGCTAACTATGGCTACACCTTC. Amino acids: CASSLRGLANYGYTF.

This rearrangement joins TRBV7-9 to TRBJ2-4; possible D gene TRBD2, 6 bases. This CDR3 region has 15 residues. V gave up 1 base and J gave up 6 bases, with 13 bases separating them. From germline, CDR1 is SEHNR and CDR2 FQNEAQ (reference sequence). CDR3 in DNA: TGTGCCAGCAGCTTAGGAGGAGGGAATGGAAACATTCAGTACTTC. Encoded protein: CASSLGGGNGNIQYF.

As for this clone: At the DNA level, this CDR3 is encoded by other sequences in the same sample as well. The chain combines TRBV27 with TRBJ1-5, with TRBD1 identical over 9 bases. CDR1 is MNHEY and CDR2 is SMNVEV in the germline V gene (reference sequence). CDR3 length: 15 amino acids. Trimming cost V 4 bases and J 2 bases; bases outside gene matches: 3. CDR3 DNA: TGTGCCAGCAGTTCACGGACAGGGGGCAATCAGCCCCAGCATTTT. Its protein is CASSSRTGGNQPQHF.

This clone has just a few counts. This sequence joins TRBV27 and TRBJ1-5, with D unclear. CDR1 MNHEY and CDR2 SMNVEV come from the germline V gene (reference sequence). This CDR3 comprises 12 residues. V was clipped by 6 bases and J by 0 bases, with 3 bases between them. CDR3 nucleotide sequence: TGTGCCAGCAGGAATAGCAATCAGCCCCAGCATTTT. The encoded protein is CASRNSNQPQHF.

The gene calls are TRBV5-4 and TRBJ1-2, with D perhaps TRBD1 (6 bases). This CDR3 is 13 amino acids long. The germline CDR1 and CDR2 sequences are SGHNT and YYREEE (reference sequence). The V gene lost 2 bases and the J gene lost 5 bases, with 10 bases spanning the gap. The CDR3 here is CASSFNREYGYTF. The CDR3 region has the DNA TGTGCCAGCAGCTTTAACAGGGAATATGGCTACACCTTC.

The chain uses TRBV11-3 and TRBJ2-5; D unclear. Germline CDR1 is SGHNT and CDR2 is YENEEA. The CDR3 extends over 11 amino acids. V shed 4 bases and J shed 11 bases, with 11 bases lying between them. The CDR3 sequence: CASSSPLEQYF. Here the CDR3 DNA reads TGTGCCAGCAGCTCCCCGTTAGAGCAGTACTTC.

Details on this clone: This specimen includes other DNA sequences encoding the same CDR3. The chain recombines TRBV9 with TRBJ1-5; D gene unclear. Germline values: CDR1 SGDLS, CDR2 YYNGEE. This CDR3 has 13 amino acids. V shed 0 bases and J shed 1 base, with 2 bases lying between them. The CDR3 bases are TGTGCCAGCAGCGTAGGCAGCAATCAGCCCCAGCATTTT. It codes for CASSVGSNQPQHF. The whole variable domain, filled in from reference TRBV9 and TRBJ1-5, reads DSGVTQTPKHLITATGQRVTLRCSPRSGDLSVYWYQQSLDQGLQFLIQYYNGEERAKGNILERFSAQQFPDLHSELNLSSLELGDSALYFCASSVGSNQPQHFGDGTRLSIL.

V usage is TRBV2 and J usage is TRBJ1-5; 7 nucleotides align to TRBD1. The CDR3 contains 13 residues. The trim removed 8 bases at V and 2 bases at J, leaving 3 bases unmatched. Germline assignment: CDR1 SNHLY and CDR2 FYNNEI. The CDR3 is CASRDRGNQPQHF. The CDR3 nucleotides are TGTGCCAGCCGCGACAGGGGCAATCAGCCCCAGCATTTT.

This chain links TRBV27 with TRBJ2-7; 7 bases are shared with TRBD1. The CDR3 has 14 residues. V shed 6 bases, J shed 2 bases, and the junction held 7 bases outside the gene matches. Germline V gives CDR1 MNHEY, CDR2 SMNVEV (reference sequence). The CDR3 reads CASSRDRDPYEQYF. The DNA for the CDR3 is TGTGCCAGCAGCCGCGACAGGGATCCCTACGAGCAGTACTTC.

This chain links TRBV7-8 with TRBJ2-6; D call uncertain. Trimming removed 1 base at V and 0 bases at J, with 7 bases between. Germline loops: CDR1 SGHVS, CDR2 FQNEAQ. The CDR3 extends over 16 amino acids. The CDR3 is CASSLGAGSGANVLTF. In DNA form, the CDR3 reads TGTGCCAGCAGCTTAGGAGCAGGCTCTGGGGCCAACGTCCTGACTTTC.

There are a few counts of this clone. The chain uses TRBV9 and TRBJ1-1; 8 nucleotides line up with TRBD1. Unmatched junction bases numbered 5, after V lost 0 bases and J lost 4 bases. The CDR3 extends over 15 amino acids. The germline V gene encodes CDR1 SGDLS and CDR2 YYNGEE. As DNA, the CDR3 is TGTGCCAGCAGCGTAGCAGGGGGCCCCCTCACTGAAGCTTTCTTT. Its translation: CASSVAGGPLTEAFF. Filled out from reference TRBV9 and TRBJ1-1, the complete variable domain reads DSGVTQTPKHLITATGQRVTLRCSPRSGDLSVYWYQQSLDQGLQFLIQYYNGEERAKGNILERFSAQQFPDLHSELNLSSLELGDSALYFCASSVAGGPLTEAFFGQGTRLTVV.